This T cell receptor beta chain appears in the sequencing data of a study of T-cell memory formation after mild COVID-19. TCRdb re-derived calls from the 5' RACE reads in MiXCR, one entry per CDR3 protein. The sample consists of under 250,000 distinct CDR3 sequences, around 30% of them appearing once. Study observations and caveats: Contracting CD4+ clones were located mainly in CM and EM, and CD8+ clones in EMRA. CD4/CD8 balance held among clones contracting day 15 to 85, and later expanders leaned CD4+.

This clonotype was observed a handful of times. What it binds is not known. The sequence was collected from an adult woman who had mild COVID-19 (a few samples of this study predate the infection). Cell type and time point are not known. The sample was PBMCs or a T cell subset sorted from them (not recorded which).

The CDR3 is CASSSPKGTNTGELFF. CDR3 nucleotides: TGTGCCAGCAGCTCCCCCAAGGGGACGAACACCGGGGAGCTGTTTTTT. The chain is built from TRBV7-2 and TRBJ2-2; weak D call: TRBD1 (5 bases). Germline V gene lookup returns CDR1 SGHTA and CDR2 FQGNSA. This CDR3 is 16 amino acids long. Trimming stripped 4 bases from V and 0 bases from J, with 12 bases between. Filled out from reference TRBV7-2 and TRBJ2-2, the complete variable domain reads GAGVSQSPSNKVTEKGKDVELRCDPISGHTALYWYRQSLGQGLEFLIYFQGNSAPDKSGLPSDRFSAERTGGSVSTLTIQRTQQEDSAVYLCASSSPKGTNTGELFFGEGSRLTVL.